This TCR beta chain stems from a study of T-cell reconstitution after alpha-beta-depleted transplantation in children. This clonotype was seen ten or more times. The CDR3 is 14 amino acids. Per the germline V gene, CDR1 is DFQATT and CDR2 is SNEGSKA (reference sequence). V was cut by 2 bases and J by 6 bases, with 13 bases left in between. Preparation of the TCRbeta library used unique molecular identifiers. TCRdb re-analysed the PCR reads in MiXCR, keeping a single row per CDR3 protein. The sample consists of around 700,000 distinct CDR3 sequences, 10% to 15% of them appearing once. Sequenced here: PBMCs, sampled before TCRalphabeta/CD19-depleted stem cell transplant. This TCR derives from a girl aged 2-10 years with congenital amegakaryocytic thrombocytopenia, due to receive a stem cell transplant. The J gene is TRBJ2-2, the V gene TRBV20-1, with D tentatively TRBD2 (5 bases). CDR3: CSARPLTRAGELFF. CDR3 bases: TGCAGTGCTAGACCTCTTACTAGAGCCGGGGAGCTGTTTTTT.